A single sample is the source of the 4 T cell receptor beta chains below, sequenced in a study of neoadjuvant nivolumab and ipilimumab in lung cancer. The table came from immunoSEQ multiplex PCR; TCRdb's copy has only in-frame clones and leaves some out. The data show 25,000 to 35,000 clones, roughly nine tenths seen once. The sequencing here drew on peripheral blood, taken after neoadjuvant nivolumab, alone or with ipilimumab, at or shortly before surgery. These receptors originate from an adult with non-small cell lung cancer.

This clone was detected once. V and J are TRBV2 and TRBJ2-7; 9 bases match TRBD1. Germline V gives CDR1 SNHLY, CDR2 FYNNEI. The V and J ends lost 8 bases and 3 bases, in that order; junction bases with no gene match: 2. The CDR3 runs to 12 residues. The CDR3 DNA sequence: TGTGCCAGCCGGGACAGGGTCTACGAGCAGTACTTC. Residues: CASRDRVYEQYF.

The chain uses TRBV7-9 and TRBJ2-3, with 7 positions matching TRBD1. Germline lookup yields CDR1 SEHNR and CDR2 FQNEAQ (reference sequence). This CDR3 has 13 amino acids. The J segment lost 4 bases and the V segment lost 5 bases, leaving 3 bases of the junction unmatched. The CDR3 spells CASSRTGADTQYF. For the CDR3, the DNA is TGTGCCAGCAGCCGAACAGGGGCAGATACGCAGTATTTT.

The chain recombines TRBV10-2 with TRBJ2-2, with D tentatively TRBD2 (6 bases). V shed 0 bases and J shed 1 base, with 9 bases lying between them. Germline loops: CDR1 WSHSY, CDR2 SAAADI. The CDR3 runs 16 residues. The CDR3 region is CASSESSGGNTGELFF. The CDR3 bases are TGCGCCAGCAGTGAGTCTAGCGGCGGGAACACCGGGGAGCTGTTTTTT.

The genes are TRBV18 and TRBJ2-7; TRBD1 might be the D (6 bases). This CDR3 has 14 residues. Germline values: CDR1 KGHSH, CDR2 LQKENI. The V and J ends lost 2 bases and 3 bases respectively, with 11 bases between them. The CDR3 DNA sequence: TGTGCCAGCTCACCAAAGACAGGAAACTACGAGCAGTACTTC. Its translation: CASSPKTGNYEQYF.